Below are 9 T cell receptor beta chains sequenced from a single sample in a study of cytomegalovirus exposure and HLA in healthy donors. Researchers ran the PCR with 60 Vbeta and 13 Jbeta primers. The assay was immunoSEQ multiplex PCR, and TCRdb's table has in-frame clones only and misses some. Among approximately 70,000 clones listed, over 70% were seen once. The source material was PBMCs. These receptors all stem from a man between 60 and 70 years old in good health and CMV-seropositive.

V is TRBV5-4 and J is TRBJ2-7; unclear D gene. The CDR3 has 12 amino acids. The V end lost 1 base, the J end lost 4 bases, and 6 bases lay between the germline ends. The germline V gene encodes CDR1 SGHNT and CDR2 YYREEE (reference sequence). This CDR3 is CASSLTQYEQYF. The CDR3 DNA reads TGTGCCAGCAGCTTGACCCAGTACGAGCAGTACTTC.

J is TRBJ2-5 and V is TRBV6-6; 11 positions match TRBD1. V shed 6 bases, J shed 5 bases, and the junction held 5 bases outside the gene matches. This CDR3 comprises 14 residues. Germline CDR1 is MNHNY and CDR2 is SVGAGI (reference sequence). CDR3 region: CASRTGTGGETQYF. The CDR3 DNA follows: TGTGCCAGCAGGACCGGGACAGGGGGGGAGACCCAGTACTTC.

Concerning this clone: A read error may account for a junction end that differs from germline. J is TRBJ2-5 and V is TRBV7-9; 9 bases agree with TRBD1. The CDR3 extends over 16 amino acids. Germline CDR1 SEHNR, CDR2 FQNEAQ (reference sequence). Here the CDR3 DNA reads TGTTCCAGCAGCCCCCCGGGACAGGGTCTATTAGGGACCCAGTACTTC. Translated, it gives CSSSPPGQGLLGTQYF.

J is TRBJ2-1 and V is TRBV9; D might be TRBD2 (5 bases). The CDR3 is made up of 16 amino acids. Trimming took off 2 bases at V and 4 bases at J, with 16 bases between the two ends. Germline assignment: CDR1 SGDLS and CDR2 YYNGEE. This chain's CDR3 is CASSVVESGNYNEQFF. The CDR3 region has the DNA TGTGCCAGCAGCGTCGTGGAGAGCGGTAATTACAATGAGCAGTTCTTC.

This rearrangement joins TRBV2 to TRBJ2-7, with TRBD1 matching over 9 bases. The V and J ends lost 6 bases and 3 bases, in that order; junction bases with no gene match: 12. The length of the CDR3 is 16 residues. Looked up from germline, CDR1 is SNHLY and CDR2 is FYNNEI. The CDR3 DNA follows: TGTGCCAGCAGCTATCGCGGACAGGGGCTCGGCTACGAGCAGTACTTC. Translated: CASSYRGQGLGYEQYF.

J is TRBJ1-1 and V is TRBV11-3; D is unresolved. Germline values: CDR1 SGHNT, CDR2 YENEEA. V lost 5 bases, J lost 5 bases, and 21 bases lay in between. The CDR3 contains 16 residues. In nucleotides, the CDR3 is TGTGCCAGCAGCCGTTACGGTGAGGGCAGTAAGACTGAAGCTTTCTTT. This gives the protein CASSRYGEGSKTEAFF.

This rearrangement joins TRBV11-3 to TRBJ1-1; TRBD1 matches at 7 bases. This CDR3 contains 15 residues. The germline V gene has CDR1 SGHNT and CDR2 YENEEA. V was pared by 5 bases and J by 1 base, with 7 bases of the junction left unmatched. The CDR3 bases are TGTGCCAGCAGCAGATCCGGGACAGCGAACACTGAAGCTTTCTTT. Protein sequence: CASSRSGTANTEAFF.

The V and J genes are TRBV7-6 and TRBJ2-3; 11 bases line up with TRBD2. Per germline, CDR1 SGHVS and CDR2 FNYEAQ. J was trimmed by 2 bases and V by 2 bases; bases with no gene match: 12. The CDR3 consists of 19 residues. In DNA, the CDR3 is TGTGCCAGCAGCTTACCCGTTAGCGGGAGGGCCGAAAACACAGATACGCAGTATTTT. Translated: CASSLPVSGRAENTDTQYF.

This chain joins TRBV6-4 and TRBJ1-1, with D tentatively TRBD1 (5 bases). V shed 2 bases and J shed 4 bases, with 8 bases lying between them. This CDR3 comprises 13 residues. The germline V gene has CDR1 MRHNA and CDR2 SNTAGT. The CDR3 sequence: CASSDRGGTEAFF. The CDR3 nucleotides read TGTGCCAGCAGTGACAGGGGTGGCACTGAAGCTTTCTTT.